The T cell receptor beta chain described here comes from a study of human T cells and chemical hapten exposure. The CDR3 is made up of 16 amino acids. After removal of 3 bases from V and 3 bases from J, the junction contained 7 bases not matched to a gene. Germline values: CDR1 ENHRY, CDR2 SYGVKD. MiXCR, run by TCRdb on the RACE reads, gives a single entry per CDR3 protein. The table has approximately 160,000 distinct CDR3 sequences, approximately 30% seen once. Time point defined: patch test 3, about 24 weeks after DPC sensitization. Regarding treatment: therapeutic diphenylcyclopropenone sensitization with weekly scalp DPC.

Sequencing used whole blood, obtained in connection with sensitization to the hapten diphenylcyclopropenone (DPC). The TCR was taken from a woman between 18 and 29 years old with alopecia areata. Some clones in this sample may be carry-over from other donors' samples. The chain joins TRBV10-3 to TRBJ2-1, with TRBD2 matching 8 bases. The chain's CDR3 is CAISEGTGGDYNEQFF. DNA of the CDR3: TGTGCCATCAGTGAAGGTACGGGAGGGGACTACAATGAGCAGTTCTTC.